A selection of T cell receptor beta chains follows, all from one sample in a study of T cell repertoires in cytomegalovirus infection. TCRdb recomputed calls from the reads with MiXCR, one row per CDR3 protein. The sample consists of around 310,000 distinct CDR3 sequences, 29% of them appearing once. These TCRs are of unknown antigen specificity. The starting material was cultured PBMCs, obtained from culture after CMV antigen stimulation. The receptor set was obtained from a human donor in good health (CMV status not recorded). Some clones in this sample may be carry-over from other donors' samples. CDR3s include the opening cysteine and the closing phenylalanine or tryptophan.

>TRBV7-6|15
CASSSTSGKEDTQYF
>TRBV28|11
CASTVRETQYF
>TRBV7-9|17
CASSLPRAAPNTGELFF
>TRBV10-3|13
CAISRDKSYEQYF
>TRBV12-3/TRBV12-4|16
CASSFGDLGNNYGYTF
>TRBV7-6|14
CASSLRLYNSPLHF
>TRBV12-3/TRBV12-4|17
CASTPTPGTQGRFGYTF
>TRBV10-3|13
CAITWDTNQPQHF
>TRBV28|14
CASSKDRINEKLFF
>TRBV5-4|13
CASTDPRQPGYTF
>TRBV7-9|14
CASHPLDRDNEQFF